This T cell receptor beta chain was sequenced in a study of cytomegalovirus exposure and HLA in healthy donors. Study-level results: In a later analysis, V- and J-gene trimming of beta chains associated with a DCLRE1C missense variant, replicated independently.

CDR1 and CDR2 from the germline V gene are MDHEN and SYDVKM. The CDR3 totals 14 residues. J lost 5 bases, V lost 6 bases, and 7 bases had no gene match. To note about this clone: Its cognate antigen is unknown.

PCR involved 60 Vbeta and 13 Jbeta primers. The method was immunoSEQ multiplex PCR; TCRdb's version includes in-frame clones alone and lacks a portion of them. The table has 150,000 to 160,000 clones, about three quarters seen once; the top ten hold around 4.1%. The TCR sequence derives from a woman between 35 and 50 years old in good health and CMV-seronegative. The gene calls are TRBV28 and TRBJ1-2; TRBD1 matches 9 bases. Sequencing was done on a sample of PBMCs. The CDR3 DNA reads as TGTGCCAGCAGCCAGGGACAGGGATTATATGGCTACACCTTC. Translated, it gives CASSQGQGLYGYTF.